Shown below are 32 T cell receptor beta chains from a single sample sequenced in a study of T cell responses to AZD1222 COVID-19 vaccine. The method was immunoSEQ multiplex PCR; TCRdb's version includes in-frame clones alone and lacks a portion of them. Among 140,000 or so clones, just over 90% were seen once, and the ten largest hold less than 2%. Sequenced here: peripheral blood, sampled 28 days after the second AZD1222 dose. These receptors all stem from an adult who received the AZD1222 COVID-19 vaccine.

V gene TRBV11-2 combines with J gene TRBJ1-5; no definite D call. Germline V CDR1 and CDR2: SGHAT, FQNNGV. With 1 base removed from V and 10 bases from J, the gap between germline ends came to 14 bases. This CDR3 has 14 residues. DNA for the CDR3: TGTGCCAGCAGCTTAGGGACGGGGTTTGATCCCCAGCATTTT. This encodes CASSLGTGFDPQHF. Together with reference TRBV11-2 and TRBJ1-5, the CDR3 gives the full variable domain: EAGVAQSPRYKIIEKRQSVAFWCNPISGHATLYWYQQILGQGPKLLIQFQNNGVVDDSQLPKDRFSAERLKGVDSTLKIQPAKLEDSAVYLCASSLGTGFDPQHFGDGTRLSIL.

The chain recombines TRBV11-2 with TRBJ2-1; 8 bases are a match to TRBD2. Germline V gene data show CDR1 as SGHAT and CDR2 as FQNNGV. This CDR3 has 15 residues. V trimming: 3 bases; J trimming: 6 bases; junction bases outside the gene matches: 7. The CDR3 spells CASSLELAEPNEQFF. CDR3 DNA: TGTGCCAGCAGCTTGGAACTAGCGGAACCCAATGAGCAGTTCTTC.

This sequence joins TRBV18 and TRBJ1-2, with TRBD1 as a possible D gene (6 bases). The V and J ends lost 0 bases and 2 bases respectively, with 10 bases between them. The CDR3 extends over 15 amino acids. Germline-derived CDR1 and CDR2 are KGHSH and LQKENI. CDR3 bases: TGTGCCAGCTCACCACCGGACAGCCAGAACTATGGCTACACCTTC. This gives the protein CASSPPDSQNYGYTF.

This clone was recorded once. The J gene is TRBJ1-6, the V gene TRBV9; TRBD1 might be the D (5 bases). This CDR3 has 14 residues. V was trimmed by 0 bases and J by 10 bases, leaving 11 bases between them. The V gene's germline CDR1 is SGDLS and CDR2 YYNGEE. The CDR3 DNA sequence: TGTGCCAGCAGCGTAGCGGGGGGGGGATCACCCCTCCACTTT. Protein: CASSVAGGGSPLHF.

The chain carries TRBV9 and TRBJ1-2; 12 bases map to TRBD1. This CDR3 is 18 amino acids long. V shed 3 bases and J 4 bases; nucleotides not matched to a gene: 13. Germline V CDR1 and CDR2: SGDLS, YYNGEE. CDR3 sequence (DNA): TGTGCCAGCAGCGGCAAGGCGGGGACAGGGGGCGCCCTCTATGGCTACACCTTC. Its translation is CASSGKAGTGGALYGYTF.

The chain links TRBV3-1 (or the pseudogene TRBV3-2) to TRBJ2-7; D might be TRBD1 or TRBD2, each matching 5 bases. V was trimmed by 3 bases and J by 6 bases, leaving 24 bases between them. The CDR3 sequence is 17 residues long. CDR1 and CDR2 (germline): LGHDT, YNNKEL (reference sequence). CDR3 loop: CASSQKLWGGGEAEQYF. The CDR3 nucleotides read TGTGCCAGCAGCCAGAAACTATGGGGTGGGGGAGAGGCCGAGCAGTACTTC.

This clone was seen a single time. The CDR3 DNA reads TGCGCCAGCAGCCGAACAGGGAACTATGGCTACACCTTC. Translating gives CASSRTGNYGYTF. The chain recombines TRBV5-1 with TRBJ1-2, with D tentatively TRBD1 (6 bases). This CDR3 is built from 13 residues. CDR1 and CDR2 from the germline V gene are SGHRS and YFSETQ. Trimming took off 4 bases at V and 2 bases at J, with 9 bases between the two ends.

This chain joins TRBV28 and TRBJ2-7; TRBD1 matches at 10 bases. The germline V gene encodes CDR1 MDHEN and CDR2 SYDVKM. The CDR3 length is 14 residues. Trimming removed 6 bases from V and 6 bases from J; junction bases left unmatched: 8. The CDR3 DNA reads as TGTGCCAGCAGCACGACAGGGGGCAAGCGCGAGCAGTACTTC. Translating gives CASSTTGGKREQYF.

J is TRBJ2-7 and V is TRBV6-5; D not resolved. V shed 6 bases and J shed 5 bases, with 14 bases lying between them. In germline, CDR1 is MNHEY, CDR2 SVGAGI. The CDR3 runs 13 residues. The CDR3: CASSSAPRDEQYF. For the CDR3, the DNA is TGTGCCAGCAGCTCGGCCCCTAGGGACGAGCAGTACTTC.

The V call is TRBV7-4, the J call TRBJ1-3, with TRBD1 matching over 7 bases. The CDR3 spans 15 residues. Germline CDR1 and CDR2: SGHVT and SQSDAQ. After removal of 0 bases from V and 4 bases from J, the junction contained 3 bases not matched to a gene. The CDR3 is CASSLATGEGNTIYF. The CDR3 nucleotides read TGTGCCAGCAGCTTAGCAACAGGGGAGGGAAACACCATATATTTT.

The chain uses TRBV25-1 and TRBJ2-5; no clear D gene. From germline, CDR1 is MGHDK and CDR2 SYGVNS. The CDR3 runs to 10 residues. The germline V and J ends were trimmed by 8 bases and 2 bases, with 3 bases remaining between them. This CDR3 reads CASEQETQYF. CDR3 bases: TGTGCCAGCGAGCAAGAGACCCAGTACTTC.

This clone was counted between two and nine times. Other DNA sequences in this sample translate to the same CDR3. CDR3 in DNA: TGTGCCAGCAGCTTAAAAGAGACCCAGTACTTC. Its translation: CASSLKETQYF. V gene TRBV7-9 combines with J gene TRBJ2-5; no firm D call. The CDR3 is 11 amino acids. Trimming took off 2 bases at V and 3 bases at J, with 1 base between the two ends. The germline V gene encodes CDR1 SEHNR and CDR2 FQNEAQ (reference sequence).

This clone was observed a single time. The chain joins TRBV7-9 to TRBJ2-7; no clear D. CDR3 length: 13 residues. CDR1 is SEHNR, CDR2 FQNEAQ, per germline (reference sequence). V shed 5 bases and J shed 6 bases, with 14 bases lying between them. DNA for the CDR3: TGTGCCAGCAGCCCCCGAGTGGGCCTCGAGCAGTACTTC. It translates to CASSPRVGLEQYF.

In this sample, this clone turned up once. The chain recombines TRBV27 with TRBJ2-3; 8 positions agree with TRBD2. From germline, CDR1 is MNHEY and CDR2 SMNVEV (reference sequence). The CDR3 spans 15 residues. J gave up 6 bases and V 6 bases, and 11 bases lay outside the gene matches. The CDR3 DNA reads as TGTGCCAGCAGCCCTTTACGGGGGGGTGGGGATACGCAGTATTTT. Translating it yields CASSPLRGGGDTQYF.

V and J are TRBV11-2 and TRBJ2-2; the match to TRBD2 covers 7 bases. V was pared by 8 bases and J by 6 bases, with 9 bases of the junction left unmatched. The V gene's germline CDR1 is SGHAT and CDR2 FQNNGV. The CDR3 consists of 14 residues. CDR3 sequence: CASGLIGGAGELFF. DNA for the CDR3: TGTGCCAGCGGGCTTATTGGGGGGGCCGGGGAGCTGTTTTTT.

The V gene is TRBV27, the J gene TRBJ1-2, with 8 bases that match TRBD1. The germline gives CDR1 MNHEY, CDR2 SMNVEV (reference sequence). V lost 4 bases, J lost 1 base, and 5 bases stayed unmatched. This CDR3 has 15 residues. Here the CDR3 reads CASSSGGQVNYGYTF. CDR3 DNA: TGTGCCAGCAGTTCCGGGGGACAGGTTAACTATGGCTACACCTTC.

The sample holds a few counts of this clone. The CDR3 sequence is CASSRGVPSTEAFF. DNA of the CDR3: TGTGCCAGCAGCCGCGGAGTCCCTAGCACTGAAGCTTTCTTT. This chain links TRBV3-1 (or the pseudogene TRBV3-2) with TRBJ1-1; no definite D call. The CDR3 extends over 14 amino acids. V lost 4 bases and J lost 4, with 13 bases in between. Germline V gene lookup returns CDR1 LGHDT and CDR2 YNNKEL (reference sequence).

V usage is TRBV5-8 and J usage is TRBJ2-5, with D tentatively TRBD2 (6 bases). The length of the CDR3 is 18 residues. Trimming removed 1 base from V and 2 bases from J, with 21 bases in between. In germline, CDR1 is SGHTS, CDR2 YDEGEE. CDR3 amino acids: CASSLTLGGSGSQETQYF. The CDR3 DNA is TGTGCCAGCAGCTTGACATTGGGGGGATCGGGGTCTCAAGAGACCCAGTACTTC.

The chain is built from TRBV19 and TRBJ2-1; 8 nucleotides agree with TRBD2. CDR3 length equals 15 residues. Germline trimming cut 6 bases from V and 0 bases from J; bases unmatched to any gene: 4. CDR1 and CDR2 (germline): LNHDA, SQIVND (reference sequence). CDR3 sequence (DNA): TGTGCCAGTAGATTAGCGGGACCCTCCTACAATGAGCAGTTCTTC. Its protein product is CASRLAGPSYNEQFF.

V usage is TRBV6-5 and J usage is TRBJ1-5; maybe TRBD1 (6 bases). Trimming took off 7 bases at V and 5 bases at J, with 15 bases between the two ends. Per germline, CDR1 MNHEY and CDR2 SVGAGI. The CDR3 has 14 amino acids. This chain's CDR3 is CASNEGGSDQPQHF. The CDR3 DNA reads TGTGCCAGCAACGAGGGGGGTTCGGATCAGCCCCAGCATTTT.

The rearrangement joins TRBV7-6 to TRBJ2-3, with 12 positions matching TRBD2. Germline V lookup: CDR1 SGHVS, CDR2 FNYEAQ. There are 17 residues in the CDR3. Losses at the gene ends were 4 bases for V and 4 bases for J; bases not matched to a gene: 9. This chain's CDR3 is CASSSRLAGVRADTQYF. The CDR3 bases are TGTGCCAGCAGCTCCCGACTAGCGGGAGTTCGCGCAGATACGCAGTATTTT.

This chain links TRBV2 with TRBJ2-3; 13 bases agree with TRBD2. This CDR3 contains 16 residues. Germline V lookup: CDR1 SNHLY, CDR2 FYNNEI. With 5 bases clipped from V and 5 bases from J, the junction kept 7 bases outside the gene matches. Here the CDR3 DNA reads TGTGCCAGCAGTATAGGGACTAGCGGGACTGGAGATACGCAGTATTTT. Translated, it gives CASSIGTSGTGDTQYF.

The chain employs TRBV3-1 (or the pseudogene TRBV3-2) and TRBJ1-2; a possible D gene is TRBD1 (5 bases). Germline V gives CDR1 LGHDT, CDR2 YNNKEL (reference sequence). V lost 2 bases, J lost 4 bases, and 14 bases lay in between. This CDR3 is 15 amino acids long. The CDR3 bases are TGTGCCAGCAGCCAAACCTTAGACAGCTTCTATGGCTACACCTTC. As protein: CASSQTLDSFYGYTF.

The chain uses TRBV15 and TRBJ1-1, with D possibly matching TRBD1 (5 bases). There are 15 residues in the CDR3. Germline V gives CDR1 LNHNV, CDR2 YYDKDF (reference sequence). Trimming stripped 4 bases from V and 3 bases from J, with 15 bases between. The CDR3 nucleotides read TGTGCCACCAGCACAAAATTGGGGGTTCACACTGAAGCTTTCTTT. Its protein product is CATSTKLGVHTEAFF.

This chain joins TRBV6-5 and TRBJ2-2; unclear D gene. Trimming stripped 7 bases from V and 2 bases from J, with 5 bases between. Per the germline V gene, CDR1 is MNHEY and CDR2 is SVGAGI. This CDR3 has 12 residues. CDR3 in amino acids: CASKFNTGELFF. The CDR3 nucleotides are TGTGCCAGCAAGTTCAACACCGGGGAGCTGTTTTTT.

The chain uses TRBV12-3 or TRBV12-4 and TRBJ1-5; possible D gene TRBD1, 6 bases. V was cut by 6 bases and J by 5 bases, with 11 bases left in between. The CDR3 runs to 13 residues. The CDR3 reads CASSRQADQPQHF. The CDR3 DNA reads as TGTGCCAGCAGCCGACAGGCGGATCAGCCCCAGCATTTT.

The chain uses TRBV3-1 (or the pseudogene TRBV3-2) and TRBJ2-7, with no clear D. Per the germline V gene, CDR1 is LGHDT and CDR2 is YNNKEL (reference sequence). Deletions cut 3 bases from V and 3 bases from J, with 9 bases between. This CDR3 comprises 13 residues. CDR3 loop: CASSQRLGYEQYF. The CDR3 nucleotides read TGTGCCAGCAGCCAGCGCCTTGGCTACGAGCAGTACTTC.

Only one count was recorded for this clone. CDR3 bases: TGTGCCACCAGTGATAGGAAGACCCAGTACTTC. Translating it yields CATSDRKTQYF. V is TRBV24-1 and J is TRBJ2-5; D not certain. Germline loops: CDR1 KGHDR, CDR2 SFDVKD. Trimming took 3 bases from V and 6 from J, leaving 4 bases between them. The CDR3 covers 11 residues.

This chain joins TRBV27 and TRBJ2-3; tentative D call: TRBD2 (6 bases). This CDR3 is 15 amino acids long. Per the germline V gene, CDR1 is MNHEY and CDR2 is SMNVEV (reference sequence). The V end was cut by 4 bases, the J end by 0 bases, with 11 bases between. In nucleotides, the CDR3 is TGTGCCAGCAGTTCGGCGGGGAGGAGCACAGATACGCAGTATTTT. Amino acids: CASSSAGRSTDTQYF.

The rearrangement joins TRBV6-1 to TRBJ2-7; no firm D call. This CDR3 has 12 amino acids. Germline CDR1 and CDR2: MNHNS and SASEGT. V was clipped by 2 bases and J by 4 bases, with 6 bases between them. The CDR3 DNA reads as TGTGCCAGCAGTGAACAAAGGTACGAGCAGTACTTC. Protein sequence: CASSEQRYEQYF.

The gene calls are TRBV5-6 and TRBJ1-1, with D maybe TRBD1 (5 bases). Germline CDR1 and CDR2: SGHDT and YYEEEE. CDR3 length equals 14 residues. V lost 4 bases to trimming and J lost 7 bases, with 17 bases between them. CDR3 sequence: CASSPFWDRNEAFF. The CDR3, as DNA: TGTGCCAGCAGCCCATTCTGGGACCGGAATGAAGCTTTCTTT.

This clone was seen only a few times. The rearrangement uses TRBV10-3 and TRBJ2-2, with D maybe TRBD2 (6 bases). This CDR3 has 12 residues. V gave up 8 bases and J gave up 3 bases, with 7 bases separating them. Germline values: CDR1 ENHRY, CDR2 SYGVKD. CDR3 coding DNA: TGTGCCATCGGAGGGTACACCGGGGAGCTGTTTTTT. It encodes CAIGGYTGELFF.